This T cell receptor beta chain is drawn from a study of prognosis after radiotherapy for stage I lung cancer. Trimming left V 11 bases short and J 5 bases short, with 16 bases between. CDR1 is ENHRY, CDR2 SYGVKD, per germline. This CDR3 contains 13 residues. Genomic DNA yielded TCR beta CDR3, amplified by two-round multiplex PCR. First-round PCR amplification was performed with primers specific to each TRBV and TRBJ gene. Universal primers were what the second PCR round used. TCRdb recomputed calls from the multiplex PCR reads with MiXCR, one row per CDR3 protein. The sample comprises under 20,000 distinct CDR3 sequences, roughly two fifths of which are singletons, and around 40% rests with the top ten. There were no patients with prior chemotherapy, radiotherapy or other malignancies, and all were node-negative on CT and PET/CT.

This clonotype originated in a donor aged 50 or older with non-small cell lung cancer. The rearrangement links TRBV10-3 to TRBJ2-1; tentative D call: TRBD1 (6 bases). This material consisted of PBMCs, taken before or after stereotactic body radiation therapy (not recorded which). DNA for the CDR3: TGTGCCGTCCGGAAGCAGGGGAACAATGAGCAGTTCTTC. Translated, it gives CAVRKQGNNEQFF.